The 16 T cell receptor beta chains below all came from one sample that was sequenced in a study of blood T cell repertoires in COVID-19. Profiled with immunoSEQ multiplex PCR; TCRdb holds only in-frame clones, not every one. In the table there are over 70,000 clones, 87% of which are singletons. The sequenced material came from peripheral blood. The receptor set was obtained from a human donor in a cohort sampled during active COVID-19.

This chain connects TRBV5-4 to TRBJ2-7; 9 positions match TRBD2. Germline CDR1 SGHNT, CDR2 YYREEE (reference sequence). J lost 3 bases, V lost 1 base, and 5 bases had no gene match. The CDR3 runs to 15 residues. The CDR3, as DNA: TGTGCCAGCAGCTTGTCAGGCGGGAGGGTCTACGAGCAGTACTTC. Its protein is CASSLSGGRVYEQYF.

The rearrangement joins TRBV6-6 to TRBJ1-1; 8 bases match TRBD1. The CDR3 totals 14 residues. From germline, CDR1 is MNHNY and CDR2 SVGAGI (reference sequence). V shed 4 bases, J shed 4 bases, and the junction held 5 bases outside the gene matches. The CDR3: CASSLDRGATEAFF. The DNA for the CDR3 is TGTGCCAGCAGTTTAGACAGGGGAGCCACTGAAGCTTTCTTT.

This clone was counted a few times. The CDR3 sequence is CASSSSGADTEAFF. As DNA, the CDR3 is TGCGCCAGCAGCTCCTCGGGTGCCGACACTGAAGCTTTCTTT. The chain has TRBV5-1 and TRBJ1-1, with D unresolved. The CDR3 runs to 14 residues. The germline V and J ends were trimmed by 3 bases and 3 bases, with 12 bases remaining between them. Germline CDR1 reads SGHRS; CDR2 reads YFSETQ.

The CDR3, as DNA: TGTGCCAGCAGACAGGGGTGGGACTATGGCTACACCTTC. Its translation is CASRQGWDYGYTF. V gene TRBV27 combines with J gene TRBJ1-2; 7 bases match TRBD1. Trimming took 6 bases from V and 3 from J; bases not matched to a gene: 4. Germline V lookup: CDR1 MNHEY, CDR2 SMNVEV (reference sequence). The CDR3 has 13 amino acids.

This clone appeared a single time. In DNA, the CDR3 is TGTGCCAGCAGTTCGATTCTCCGGGACAGGGGGATTGGGGTGGGCACCGGGGAGCTGTTTTTT. Amino acid sequence: CASSSILRDRGIGVGTGELFF. This rearrangement joins TRBV28 to TRBJ2-2; 11 nucleotides line up with TRBD1. Germline V gene sequence: CDR1 MDHEN, CDR2 SYDVKM. J gave up 4 bases and V 4 bases, and 20 bases lay outside the gene matches. CDR3 length equals 21 residues.

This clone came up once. The CDR3 DNA is TGCGCCAGCAGTGGACGGCGACAGGGGTTACAAGAGACCCAGTACTTC. Translating it yields CASSGRRQGLQETQYF. The chain uses TRBV10-2 and TRBJ2-5; 8 bases are shared with TRBD1. The CDR3 totals 16 residues. Per the germline V gene, CDR1 is WSHSY and CDR2 is SAAADI. The J segment lost 2 bases and the V segment lost 4 bases, leaving 9 bases of the junction unmatched.

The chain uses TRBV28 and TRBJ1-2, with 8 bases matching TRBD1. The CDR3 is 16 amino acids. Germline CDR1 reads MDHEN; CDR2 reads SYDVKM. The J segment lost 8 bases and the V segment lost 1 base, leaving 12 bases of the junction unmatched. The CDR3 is CASSLSDPDREGGYTF. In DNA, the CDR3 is TGTGCCAGCAGTTTATCCGACCCGGACAGGGAAGGCGGCTACACCTTC.

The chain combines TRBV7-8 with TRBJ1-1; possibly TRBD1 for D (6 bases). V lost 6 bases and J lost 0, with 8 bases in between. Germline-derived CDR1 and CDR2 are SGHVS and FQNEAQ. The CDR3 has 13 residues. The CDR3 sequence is CASSEGVNTEAFF. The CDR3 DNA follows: TGTGCCAGCAGTGAGGGGGTGAACACTGAAGCTTTCTTT.

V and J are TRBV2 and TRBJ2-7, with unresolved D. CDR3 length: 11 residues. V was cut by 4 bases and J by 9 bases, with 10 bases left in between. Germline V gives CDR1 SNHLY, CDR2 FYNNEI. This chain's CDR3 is CASSVAVGQYF. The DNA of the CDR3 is TGTGCCAGCAGTGTGGCGGTCGGGCAGTACTTC.

For the CDR3, the DNA is TGTGCCAGCAGTCTCTTATCGGCGGGGCCTAGCAATCAGCCCCAGCATTTT. It is translated as CASSLLSAGPSNQPQHF. The chain combines TRBV27 with TRBJ1-5; a possible D gene is TRBD1 (5 bases). Trimming removed 5 bases at V and 0 bases at J, with 17 bases between. The CDR3 runs 17 residues. Germline lookup yields CDR1 MNHEY and CDR2 SMNVEV (reference sequence).

The CDR3 DNA follows: TGTGCCAGCAGCCCCTTCGGACTGGCGAACACCGGGGAGCTGTTTTTT. This encodes CASSPFGLANTGELFF. V and J are TRBV27 and TRBJ2-2, with a tentative D call TRBD2 (5 bases). V lost 6 bases and J 0 bases, leaving 14 bases between the germline ends. The CDR3 is 16 amino acids. CDR1 MNHEY and CDR2 SMNVEV come from the germline V gene (reference sequence).

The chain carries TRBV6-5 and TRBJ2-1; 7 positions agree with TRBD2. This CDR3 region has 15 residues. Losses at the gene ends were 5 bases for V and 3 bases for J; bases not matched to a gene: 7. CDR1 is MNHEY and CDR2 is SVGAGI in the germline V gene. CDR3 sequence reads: CASSKASGFYNEQFF. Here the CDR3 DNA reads TGTGCCAGCAGTAAGGCTAGCGGCTTCTACAATGAGCAGTTCTTC.

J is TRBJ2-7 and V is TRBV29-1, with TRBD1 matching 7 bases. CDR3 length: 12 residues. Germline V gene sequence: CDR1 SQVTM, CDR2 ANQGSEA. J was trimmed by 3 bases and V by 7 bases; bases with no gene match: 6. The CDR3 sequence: CSAMGQSYEQYF. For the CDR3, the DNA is TGCAGCGCTATGGGACAGAGCTACGAGCAGTACTTC.

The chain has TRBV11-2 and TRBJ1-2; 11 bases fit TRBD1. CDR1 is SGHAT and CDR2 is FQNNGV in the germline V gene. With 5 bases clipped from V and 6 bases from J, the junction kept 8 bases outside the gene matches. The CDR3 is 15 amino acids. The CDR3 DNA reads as TGTGCCAGCAGCGCCCCGGACAGGGGGCTAAATGGCTACACCTTC. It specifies CASSAPDRGLNGYTF.

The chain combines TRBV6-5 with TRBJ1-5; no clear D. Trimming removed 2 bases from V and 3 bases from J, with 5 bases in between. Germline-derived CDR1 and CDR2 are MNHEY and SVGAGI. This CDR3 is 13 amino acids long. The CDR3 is CASSYDINQPQHF. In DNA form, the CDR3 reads TGTGCCAGCAGTTACGACATCAATCAGCCCCAGCATTTT.

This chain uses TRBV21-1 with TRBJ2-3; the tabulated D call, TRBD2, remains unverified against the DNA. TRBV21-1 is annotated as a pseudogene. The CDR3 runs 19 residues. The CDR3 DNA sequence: TGTGCCAGCAGCAAAATTGGTCGGGAGTGGGGCTCTGTGACAGATACGCAGTATTTT. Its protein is CASSKIGREWGSVTDTQYF.